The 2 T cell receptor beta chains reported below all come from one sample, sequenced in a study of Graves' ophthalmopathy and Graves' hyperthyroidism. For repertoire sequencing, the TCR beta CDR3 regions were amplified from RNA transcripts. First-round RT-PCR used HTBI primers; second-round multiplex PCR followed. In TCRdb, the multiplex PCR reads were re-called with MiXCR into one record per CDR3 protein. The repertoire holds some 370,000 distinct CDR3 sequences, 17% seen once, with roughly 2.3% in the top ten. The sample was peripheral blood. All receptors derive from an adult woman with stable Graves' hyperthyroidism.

The CDR3 protein is CASSSMRGNTEAFF. The CDR3 nucleotides are TGTGCCAGCAGTTCTATGCGGGGTAACACTGAAGCTTTCTTT. V is TRBV12-3 or TRBV12-4 and J is TRBJ1-1; D gene uncertain. The V and J ends lost 4 bases and 2 bases respectively, with 11 bases between them. This CDR3 comprises 14 residues.

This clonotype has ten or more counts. The CDR3 bases are TGTGCCAGCAGTTTACGTGGGGTTGATCAGCCCCAGCATTTT. Its translation: CASSLRGVDQPQHF. The chain combines TRBV12-3 or TRBV12-4 with TRBJ1-5, with D unclear. The CDR3 is 14 residues long. The germline V and J ends were trimmed by 2 bases and 5 bases, with 10 bases remaining between them.